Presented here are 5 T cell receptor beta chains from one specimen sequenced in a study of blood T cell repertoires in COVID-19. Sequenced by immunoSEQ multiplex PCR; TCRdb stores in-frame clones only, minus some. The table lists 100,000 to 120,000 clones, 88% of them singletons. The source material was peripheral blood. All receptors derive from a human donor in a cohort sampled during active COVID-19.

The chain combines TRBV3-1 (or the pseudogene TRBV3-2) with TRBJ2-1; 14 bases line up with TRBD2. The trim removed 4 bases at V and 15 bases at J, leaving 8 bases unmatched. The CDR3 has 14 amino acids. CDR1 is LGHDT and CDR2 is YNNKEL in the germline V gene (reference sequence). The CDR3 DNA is TGTGCCAGCAGCCCGGGACTAGCGGGGGTAGTATGGTTCTTC. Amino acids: CASSPGLAGVVWFF.

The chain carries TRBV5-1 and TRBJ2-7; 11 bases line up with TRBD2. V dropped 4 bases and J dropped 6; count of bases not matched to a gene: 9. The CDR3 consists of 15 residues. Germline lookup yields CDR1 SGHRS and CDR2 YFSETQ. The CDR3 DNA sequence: TGCGCCAGCAGCGAGGCTAGCGGGAGGAGCCTCGAGCAGTACTTC. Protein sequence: CASSEASGRSLEQYF.

DNA of the CDR3: TGCGCCAGCAGCCAGGCCCCCGGGACAGGGGGCGAAACTGAAGCTTTCTTT. This gives the protein CASSQAPGTGGETEAFF. This chain links TRBV4-1 with TRBJ1-1; 12 positions match TRBD1. Germline V gene lookup returns CDR1 MGHRA and CDR2 YSYEKL. CDR3 length: 17 residues. Losses at the gene ends were 3 bases for V and 5 bases for J; bases not matched to a gene: 10.

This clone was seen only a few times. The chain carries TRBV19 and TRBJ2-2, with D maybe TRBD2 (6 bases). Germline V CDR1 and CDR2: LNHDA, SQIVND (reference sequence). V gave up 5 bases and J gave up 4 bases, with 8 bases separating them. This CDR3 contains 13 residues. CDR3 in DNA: TGTGCCAGTAGTCTGACTAGCACCGGGGAGCTGTTTTTT. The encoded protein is CASSLTSTGELFF. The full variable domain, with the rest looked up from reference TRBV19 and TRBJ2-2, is DGGITQSPKYLFRKEGQNVTLSCEQNLNHDAMYWYRQDPGQGLRLIYYSQIVNDFQKGDIAEGYSVSREKKESFPLTVTSAQKNPTAFYLCASSLTSTGELFFGEGSRLTVL.

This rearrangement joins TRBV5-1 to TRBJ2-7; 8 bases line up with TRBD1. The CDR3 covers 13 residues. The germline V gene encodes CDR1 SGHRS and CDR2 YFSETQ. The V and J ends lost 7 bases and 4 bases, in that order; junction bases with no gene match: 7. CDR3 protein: CASSTGVGYEQYF. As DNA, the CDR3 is TGCGCCAGCTCGACAGGGGTAGGTTACGAGCAGTACTTC.